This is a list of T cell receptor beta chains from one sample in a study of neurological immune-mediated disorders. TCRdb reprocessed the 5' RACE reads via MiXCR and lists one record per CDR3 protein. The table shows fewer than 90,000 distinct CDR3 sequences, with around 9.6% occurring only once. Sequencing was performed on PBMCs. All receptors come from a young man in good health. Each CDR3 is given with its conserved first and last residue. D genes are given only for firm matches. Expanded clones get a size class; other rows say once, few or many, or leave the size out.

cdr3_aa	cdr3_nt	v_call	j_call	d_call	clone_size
CSVASGDGDTQYF	TGCAGCGTTGCCTCGGGAGATGGAGATACGCAGTATTTT	TRBV29-1	TRBJ2-3	.	many
CASSLAGGPVPRAGELFF	TGCGCCAGCAGCCTTGCGGGAGGGCCTGTCCCTCGTGCCGGGGAGCTGTTTTTT	TRBV4-1	TRBJ2-2	TRBD2	many
CASSFYICSSGSSQTQYF	.	TRBV5-1	TRBJ2-5	.	.
CASSLDMEHEQFF	TGTGCCAGCAGCTTAGACATGGAGCATGAGCAGTTCTTC	TRBV7-7	TRBJ2-1	.	many
CASSSLAGKYNEQFF	TGTGCCAGCAGTTCACTAGCGGGCAAATACAATGAGCAGTTCTTC	TRBV28	TRBJ2-1	TRBD2	many
CASSSNRPTYEQYF	TGTGCCAGCAGCTCGAACCGGCCAACCTACGAGCAGTACTTC	TRBV11-2	TRBJ2-7	.	.
CASSLAGHLGYTF	TGTGCCAGCAGCTTGGCGGGACACCTAGGCTACACCTTC	TRBV7-9	TRBJ1-2	.	few
CAISESEILTGTYEQYF	TGTGCCATCAGTGAGTCGGAGATATTAACCGGCACCTACGAGCAGTACTTC	TRBV10-3	TRBJ2-7	.	medium-sized
CASSLSTYRDRGYEQYF	TGCGCCAGCAGCCTTTCGACTTACCGGGACAGGGGCTACGAGCAGTACTTC	TRBV5-1	TRBJ2-7	TRBD1	many
CASELGGVDNEQFF	TGTGCCAGCGAATTAGGGGGAGTAGACAATGAGCAGTTCTTC	TRBV28	TRBJ2-1	.	.
CASSFWREETQYF	TGTGCCAGCAGTTTTTGGCGGGAAGAGACCCAGTACTTC	TRBV12-3/TRBV12-4	TRBJ2-5	.	many
CASSSRTSGTKSYEQYF	TGTGCCAGCAGCTCCAGGACTAGCGGGACTAAATCCTACGAGCAGTACTTC	TRBV13	TRBJ2-7	TRBD2	many
CASSFLAGGLTDTQYF	TGTGCCAGCAGCTTTCTGGCGGGAGGATTGACAGATACGCAGTATTTT	TRBV11-2	TRBJ2-3	TRBD2	many
CASGDSLSYEQYF	TGTGCCAGTGGGGACAGCCTTTCCTACGAGCAGTACTTC	TRBV25-1	TRBJ2-7	TRBD1	many
CASSGGPQRSNNEQFF	TGTGCCAGCAGCGGAGGCCCACAGCGGAGCAACAATGAGCAGTTCTTC	TRBV3-1	TRBJ2-1	.	many
CASSRDRGLGTGELFF	TGTGCCAGCAGTCGCGACAGGGGGCTCGGCACCGGGGAGCTGTTTTTT	TRBV27	TRBJ2-2	TRBD1	many
CSARDLLASQETQYF	TGCAGTGCTAGAGATCTACTCGCTTCTCAAGAGACCCAGTACTTC	TRBV20-1	TRBJ2-5	.	many
CASSSSGTVQETQYF	TGCGCCAGCAGCTCCTCCGGGACAGTCCAAGAGACCCAGTACTTC	TRBV5-1	TRBJ2-5	TRBD1	many
CASSQTLAGGHNEQFF	TGCGCCAGCAGCCAGACTCTAGCGGGAGGTCACAATGAGCAGTTCTTC	TRBV5-1	TRBJ2-1	TRBD2	few